The present T cell receptor (beta chain) was sequenced within a study of blood T cell repertoires in COVID-19. Methods used by the authors: Scientists estimated how many nucleated cells there were by amplifying reference gene primers. Clones were read by immunoSEQ multiplex PCR, and TCRdb kept only the in-frame ones, dropping some. V and J calls and clone size are copied from that table; D and trimming were computed from the DNA. The table records 45,000 or so clones, about 83% of them present only once. Germline V lookup: CDR1 SEHNR, CDR2 FQNEAQ (reference sequence). V shed 1 base and J shed 10 bases, with 8 bases lying between them. The CDR3 runs 12 residues. Enrollment of patients from Seattle took place during active infection, with longitudinal follow-up.

Sequencing was performed on peripheral blood. This clonotype was sampled from a man aged 40-50 years with COVID-19, enrolled during active disease. This chain uses TRBV7-9 with TRBJ2-1, with D hard to call. CDR3: CASSLGLVEQFF. The DNA for the CDR3 is TGTGCCAGCAGCTTAGGTCTAGTGGAGCAGTTCTTC.